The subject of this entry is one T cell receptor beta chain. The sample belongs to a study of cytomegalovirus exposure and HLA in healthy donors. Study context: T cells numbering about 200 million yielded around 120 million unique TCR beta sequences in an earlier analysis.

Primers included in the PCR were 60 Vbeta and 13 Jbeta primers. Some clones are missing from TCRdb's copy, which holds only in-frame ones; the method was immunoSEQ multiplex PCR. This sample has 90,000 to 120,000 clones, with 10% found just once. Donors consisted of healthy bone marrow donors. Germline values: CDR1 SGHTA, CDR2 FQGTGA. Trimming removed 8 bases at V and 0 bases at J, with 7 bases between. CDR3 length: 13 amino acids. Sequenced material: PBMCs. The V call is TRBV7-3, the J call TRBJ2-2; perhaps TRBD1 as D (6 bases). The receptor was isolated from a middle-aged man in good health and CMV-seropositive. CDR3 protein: CASGGANTGELFF. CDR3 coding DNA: TGTGCCAGCGGGGGCGCGAACACCGGGGAGCTGTTTTTT. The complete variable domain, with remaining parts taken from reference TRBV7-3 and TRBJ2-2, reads GAGVSQTPSNKVTEKGKYVELRCDPISGHTALYWYRQSLGQGPEFLIYFQGTGAADDSGLPNDRFFAVRPEGSVSTLKIQRTERGDSAVYLCASGGANTGELFFGEGSRLTVL.